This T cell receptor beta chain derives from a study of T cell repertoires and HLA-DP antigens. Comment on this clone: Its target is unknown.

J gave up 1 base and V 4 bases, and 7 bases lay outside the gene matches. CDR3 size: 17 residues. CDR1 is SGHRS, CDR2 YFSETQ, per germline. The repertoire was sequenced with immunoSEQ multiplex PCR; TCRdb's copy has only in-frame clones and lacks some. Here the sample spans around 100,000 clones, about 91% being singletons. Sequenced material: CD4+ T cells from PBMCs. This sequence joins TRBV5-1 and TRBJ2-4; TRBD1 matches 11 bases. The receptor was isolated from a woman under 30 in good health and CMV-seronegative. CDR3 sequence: CASSIGQGATAKNIQYF. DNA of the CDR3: TGCGCCAGCAGCATAGGACAGGGGGCGACCGCCAAAAACATTCAGTACTTC.